The rows below give T cell receptor beta chains drawn from one sample of a study of shared clonotypes between healthy human individuals. TCRdb keeps only in-frame clones here, not all; method: immunoSEQ multiplex PCR. The sample has roughly 2.5 million clones, approximately 92% seen once. The sample was naive CD4+ T cells sorted from blood. Receptors were obtained from a man younger than 30 in good health. Both conserved end residues are part of each CDR3. A D gene is named only where the DNA matches it firmly. Size is omitted from some rows. Given values are once, few, many or a class for expanded clones.

j_call: TRBJ1-5
cdr3_length: 16
d_call: .
clone_size: .
v_call: TRBV28
cdr3_aa: CARCSLDRLHNQPQHF
cdr3_nt: TGTGCTAGATGTTCGCTCGACAGGTTGCACAATCAGCCCCAGCATTTT

j_call: TRBJ2-7
cdr3_length: 13
d_call: .
clone_size: .
v_call: TRBV27
cdr3_aa: CASSQQGSYEQYF
cdr3_nt: TGTGCCAGCAGCCAACAGGGATCCTACGAGCAGTACTTC

j_call: TRBJ2-3
cdr3_length: 17
d_call: TRBD2
clone_size: .
v_call: TRBV2
cdr3_aa: CASSAIGGLAVTDTQYF
cdr3_nt: TGTGCCAGCAGTGCCATAGGGGGACTAGCGGTCACAGATACGCAGTATTTT

j_call: TRBJ2-7
cdr3_length: 12
d_call: .
clone_size: .
v_call: TRBV10-3
cdr3_aa: CAISGKSNEQYF
cdr3_nt: TGTGCCATCAGTGGGAAAAGCAACGAGCAGTACTTC

j_call: TRBJ2-1
cdr3_length: 14
d_call: TRBD2
clone_size: .
v_call: TRBV5-1
cdr3_aa: CASSFAGARNEQFF
cdr3_nt: TGCGCCAGCAGCTTTGCGGGAGCTAGAAATGAGCAGTTCTTC

j_call: TRBJ2-7
cdr3_length: 15
d_call: TRBD1
clone_size: once
v_call: TRBV2
cdr3_aa: CASSGDRVSSYEQYF
cdr3_nt: TGTGCCAGCAGTGGCGACAGGGTAAGCTCCTACGAGCAGTACTTC

j_call: TRBJ2-1
cdr3_length: 15
d_call: .
clone_size: once
v_call: TRBV7-2
cdr3_aa: CASSRGVAAYNEQFF
cdr3_nt: TGTGCCAGCAGCCGGGGAGTAGCGGCCTACAATGAGCAGTTCTTC

j_call: TRBJ2-1
cdr3_length: 15
d_call: .
clone_size: .
v_call: TRBV14
cdr3_aa: CASSQVFHPYNEQFF
cdr3_nt: TGTGCCAGCAGCCAAGTCTTTCATCCCTACAATGAGCAGTTCTTC

j_call: TRBJ2-3
cdr3_length: 16
d_call: .
clone_size: .
v_call: TRBV9
cdr3_aa: CASSAGTSMVVDTQYF
cdr3_nt: TGTGCCAGCAGCGCCGGGACTTCAATGGTGGTAGATACGCAGTATTTT

j_call: TRBJ1-2
cdr3_length: 11
d_call: .
clone_size: .
v_call: TRBV29-1
cdr3_aa: CSVDRKYGYTF
cdr3_nt: TGCAGCGTTGACAGGAAATATGGCTACACCTTC

j_call: TRBJ1-4
cdr3_length: 15
d_call: .
clone_size: .
v_call: TRBV18
cdr3_aa: CASSPPAATNEKLFF
cdr3_nt: TGTGCCAGCTCACCACCGGCAGCAACTAATGAAAAACTGTTTTTT

j_call: TRBJ1-4
cdr3_length: 15
d_call: .
clone_size: .
v_call: TRBV5-1
cdr3_aa: CASSRDTATNEKLFF
cdr3_nt: TGCGCCAGCAGCCGGGACACCGCAACTAATGAAAAACTGTTTTTT

j_call: TRBJ2-7
cdr3_length: 11
d_call: .
clone_size: .
v_call: TRBV6-5
cdr3_aa: CASSYGSLAYF
cdr3_nt: TGTGCCAGCAGTTACGGATCATTAGCGTACTTC

j_call: TRBJ2-1
cdr3_length: 15
d_call: TRBD2
clone_size: .
v_call: TRBV5-6
cdr3_aa: CASYQVAGAYDEQFF
cdr3_nt: TGTGCCAGCTACCAAGTAGCGGGAGCGTACGATGAGCAGTTCTTC

j_call: TRBJ2-5
cdr3_length: 13
d_call: .
clone_size: .
v_call: TRBV13
cdr3_aa: CATTQGNQETQYF
cdr3_nt: TGTGCCACAACCCAGGGCAACCAAGAGACCCAGTACTTC

j_call: TRBJ1-5
cdr3_length: 15
d_call: .
clone_size: once
v_call: TRBV6-6
cdr3_aa: CASSDPSGTTQPQHF
cdr3_nt: TGTGCCAGCAGTGACCCTTCAGGTACAACCCAGCCCCAGCATTTT

j_call: TRBJ2-5
cdr3_length: 14
d_call: .
clone_size: .
v_call: TRBV11-2
cdr3_aa: CASSLDQGGETQYF
cdr3_nt: TGTGCCAGCAGCTTAGACCAGGGTGGGGAGACCCAGTACTTC

j_call: TRBJ2-1
cdr3_length: 15
d_call: TRBD1
clone_size: .
v_call: TRBV29-1
cdr3_aa: CSVAPRDRASEEQFF
cdr3_nt: TGCAGCGTTGCACCCCGGGACAGGGCTTCGGAGGAGCAGTTCTTC

j_call: TRBJ1-1
cdr3_length: 12
d_call: .
clone_size: .
v_call: TRBV11-3
cdr3_aa: CASSQQGYEAFF
cdr3_nt: TGTGCCAGCAGTCAACAGGGCTATGAAGCTTTCTTT

j_call: TRBJ2-5
cdr3_length: 16
d_call: TRBD2
clone_size: .
v_call: TRBV10-3
cdr3_aa: CAISESSSGNQETQYF
cdr3_nt: TGTGCCATCAGTGAGAGCTCTAGCGGGAACCAAGAGACCCAGTACTTC

j_call: TRBJ2-7
cdr3_length: 14
d_call: TRBD1
clone_size: .
v_call: TRBV5-4
cdr3_aa: CASSPPGQPYEQYF
cdr3_nt: TGTGCCAGCAGCCCCCCGGGACAGCCCTACGAGCAGTACTTC

j_call: TRBJ2-7
cdr3_length: 13
d_call: .
clone_size: .
v_call: TRBV6-5
cdr3_aa: CASSQGSAYEQYF
cdr3_nt: TGTGCCAGCAGTCAGGGATCAGCCTACGAGCAGTACTTC

j_call: TRBJ2-7
cdr3_length: 15
d_call: .
clone_size: .
v_call: TRBV5-1
cdr3_aa: CASSLVANKGGEQYF
cdr3_nt: TGCGCCAGCAGCTTGGTGGCGAATAAGGGCGGTGAGCAGTACTTC

j_call: TRBJ2-1
cdr3_length: 11
d_call: .
clone_size: .
v_call: TRBV10-3
cdr3_aa: CAISDFDEQFF
cdr3_nt: TGTGCCATCAGTGATTTCGACGAGCAGTTCTTC

j_call: TRBJ2-3
cdr3_length: 14
d_call: TRBD2
clone_size: .
v_call: TRBV7-3
cdr3_aa: CASSPTAGVDTQYF
cdr3_nt: TGTGCCAGCAGCCCGACGGCGGGGGTAGATACGCAGTATTTT